These T cell receptor beta chains were read from a single sample in a study of blood T cell repertoires in COVID-19. TCRdb keeps only in-frame clones here, not all; method: immunoSEQ multiplex PCR. In the table there are hundreds of thousands of clones, approximately 80% of which are singletons. The sequencing input was peripheral blood. The receptors stem from a woman aged 80 or older with active or convalescent COVID-19. Both conserved end residues are part of each CDR3. The D gene is left open where the match is weak. Some rows have no size entry. The others give once, few or many, or a class for an expanded clone.

D: TRBD2; J: TRBJ2-3; V: TRBV5-5; size: -; DNA: TGTGCCAGCAGCTTGGCCGAGCGGGGCGGCACAGATACGCAGTATTTT; CDR3: CASSLAERGGTDTQYF
D: -; J: TRBJ2-7; V: TRBV18; size: -; DNA: TGTGCCAGCTCACCCCTAGATGTCGCCTACGAGCAGTACTTC; CDR3: CASSPLDVAYEQYF
D: -; J: TRBJ2-2; V: TRBV11-1; size: few; DNA: TGTGCCAGCAGCTCAGGGGGGCCGAGGACCGGGGAGCTGTTTTTT; CDR3: CASSSGGPRTGELFF
D: TRBD1; J: TRBJ2-1; V: TRBV9; size: -; DNA: TGTGCCAGCAGCGTATACGGGACAGGGAACGGTGAGCAGTTCTTC; CDR3: CASSVYGTGNGEQFF
D: -; J: TRBJ1-4; V: TRBV27; size: -; DNA: TGTGCCAGCAGTTTGGGGGCGGGGGCAGGCGAAACCCAAAAACTGTTTTTT; CDR3: CASSLGAGAGETQKLFF
D: TRBD2; J: TRBJ2-1; V: TRBV29-1; size: -; DNA: TGCAGCGTTGGCAAGGGAGGGGTTTACAATGAGCAGTTCTTC; CDR3: CSVGKGGVYNEQFF
D: -; J: TRBJ1-3; V: TRBV7-2; size: few; DNA: TGTGCCAGCAGCTTAGCGCCCCAATCGAGCTCTGGAAACACCATATATTTT; CDR3: CASSLAPQSSSGNTIYF
D: TRBD2; J: TRBJ2-7; V: TRBV5-1; size: few; DNA: TGCGCCAGCAGCTTCGAGCCGACTAGCGGGAGGCCCTACGAGCAGTACTTC; CDR3: CASSFEPTSGRPYEQYF
D: -; J: TRBJ2-5; V: TRBV11-2; size: -; DNA: TGTGCCAGCAGCCCTACTCAAGAGACCCAGTACTTC; CDR3: CASSPTQETQYF
D: -; J: TRBJ1-2; V: TRBV24-1; size: many; DNA: TGTGCCACCAGTGCCCCAGGGGACTATGGCTACACCTTC; CDR3: CATSAPGDYGYTF
D: -; J: TRBJ2-5; V: TRBV11-2; size: -; DNA: TGTGCCAGCAGCTTAGATCAAAAGGGGCGAGAGACCCAGTACTTC; CDR3: CASSLDQKGRETQYF
D: TRBD2; J: TRBJ2-3; V: TRBV11-3; size: -; DNA: TGTGCCAGCAGCTTGTGGCGGGGGGCTCCCACAGATACGCAGTATTTT; CDR3: CASSLWRGAPTDTQYF
D: -; J: TRBJ2-2; V: TRBV2; size: -; DNA: TGTGCCAGCAGGAGGGATTCCCAGAACACCGGGGAGCTGTTTTTT; CDR3: CASRRDSQNTGELFF
D: TRBD1; J: TRBJ2-3; V: TRBV2; size: few; DNA: TGTGCCGGAAGCGACAGGGGGCCAACAGATACGCAGTATTTT; CDR3: CAGSDRGPTDTQYF
D: TRBD1; J: TRBJ2-2; V: TRBV7-2; size: -; DNA: TGTGCCAGCAGGCCCGGGACAGGGACCGGGGAGCTGTTTTTT; CDR3: CASRPGTGTGELFF
D: TRBD1; J: TRBJ2-7; V: TRBV11-3; size: -; DNA: TGTGCCAGCAGCTTAGGGACAGGGCAGTCTTCCTACGAGCAGTACTTC; CDR3: CASSLGTGQSSYEQYF
D: -; J: TRBJ2-7; V: TRBV27; size: -; DNA: TGTGCCAGCACACAGTACGAGCAGTACTTC; CDR3: CASTQYEQYF
D: -; J: TRBJ1-6; V: TRBV4-1; size: -; DNA: TGCGCCAGCAGCCAAGGAGGGAACTATAATTCACCCCTCCACTTT; CDR3: CASSQGGNYNSPLHF
D: TRBD2; J: TRBJ2-3; V: TRBV2; size: -; DNA: TGTGCCAGCAGTGGGACTAGCGGACTAATCACAGATACGCAGTATTTT; CDR3: CASSGTSGLITDTQYF
D: TRBD2; J: TRBJ2-5; V: TRBV7-3; size: -; DNA: TGTGCCAGCAGCCCAGGACTAGTGGGGGAGACCCAGTACTTC; CDR3: CASSPGLVGETQYF
D: -; J: TRBJ1-1; V: TRBV30; size: -; DNA: TGTGCCTGGAGTCCCTCGCGCGTTCAAACGGGGGGCGATGAAGCTTTCTTT; CDR3: CAWSPSRVQTGGDEAFF
D: -; J: TRBJ2-3; V: TRBV5-4; size: -; DNA: TGTGCCAGCAGCCCCGGGGGTAGCACAGATACGCAGTATTTT; CDR3: CASSPGGSTDTQYF
D: -; J: TRBJ1-1; V: TRBV30; size: -; DNA: TGTGCCTGGAGTGTACGTTCGCCAGGGAACAAGAACACTGAAGCTTTCTTT; CDR3: CAWSVRSPGNKNTEAFF
D: -; J: TRBJ1-1; V: TRBV19; size: once; DNA: TGTGCCAGTAGTCCTCAGGGCCAAGTGAACACTGAAGCTTTCTTT; CDR3: CASSPQGQVNTEAFF
D: -; J: TRBJ2-2; V: TRBV6-5; size: -; DNA: TGTGCCAGCAGTCGAGACAGGAACACCGGGGAGCTGTTTTTT; CDR3: CASSRDRNTGELFF
D: TRBD1; J: TRBJ2-7; V: TRBV19; size: -; DNA: TGTGCCAGTAGTATCGGGGGACAGGGCTACGAGCAGTACTTC; CDR3: CASSIGGQGYEQYF